This TCR beta chain was captured by sequencing in a study of a mutant IDH1 vaccine in newly diagnosed glioma. Looking at the study overall: Treated patients showed a male proportion of about 62%, a female proportion of around 38%, and a mean age of around 40 years.

Germline V gene lookup returns CDR1 LGHNA and CDR2 YNFKEQ. V gave up 8 bases and J gave up 10 bases; unmatched junction bases: 17. This CDR3 contains 17 residues. Using immunoSEQ multiplex PCR, the repertoire was profiled, and TCRdb retains in-frame clones only, with some absent. Of about 88,000 clones listed, approximately 80% are singletons. Time point specified: baseline, week 1 (first vaccination visit). The treatment denotes: pre-vaccination baseline after standard-of-care therapy. Donors had new IDH1-mutant astrocytomas of WHO grade 3 or 4 (ATRX-lost). This TCR was recovered from a man aged 35 to 55 with glioma. Some clones in this sample may be carry-over from other donors' samples. Specimen: PBMCs, collected from a glioma patient treated with radiotherapy, temozolomide or both. The chain uses TRBV4-2 and TRBJ2-1; TRBD2 matches 13 bases. The CDR3 region is CASAAVGLAGDTAEQFF. The CDR3 DNA reads TGTGCCAGCGCAGCAGTAGGACTAGCGGGAGATACGGCGGAGCAGTTCTTC.